One T cell receptor (beta chain) is described in this entry. Its cognate antigen is unknown. This record comes from a study of T-cell memory formation after mild COVID-19. About the research overall: The study found TCR clusters largely donor specific.

TCRdb passed the 5' RACE reads through MiXCR, listing each CDR3 protein once. The table has under 250,000 distinct CDR3 sequences, 15% to 17% seen once; the top ten hold 2.1%. Study results and caveats: Pre-infection memory held some responding clones, suggesting pre-existing cross-reactive T cells responded. Mostly located in CM and EM were contracting CD4+ clones, with contracting CD8+ clones located in EMRA.

V gave up 8 bases and J gave up 0 bases, with 14 bases separating them. Germline V gene data show CDR1 as SNHLY and CDR2 as FYNNEI. The CDR3 has 14 residues. This rearrangement joins TRBV2 to TRBJ2-7; perhaps TRBD1 as D (5 bases). The origin of this receptor is an adult woman who had mild COVID-19 (a few samples of this study predate the infection). Cell type and time point are not known. Source material: PBMCs or a T cell subset sorted from them (not recorded which). CDR3 sequence (DNA): TGTGCCAGCGCTGTACAGGAAGTCTCCTACGAGCAGTACTTC. Amino acids: CASAVQEVSYEQYF.